Listed below are T cell receptor beta chains from one sample, sequenced in a study of T cells in Graves' hyperthyroidism and ophthalmopathy. TCRdb re-called the multiplex PCR reads with MiXCR, one entry per CDR3 protein. The repertoire holds roughly 500,000 distinct CDR3 sequences, with around 50% as singletons. The source material was peripheral blood or thyroid tissue (not recorded which). Receptor source: an adult woman with Graves' disease, either hyperthyroidism or ophthalmopathy (not recorded which). Each CDR3 is given with its conserved first and last residue. Fields, in order: D gene, J gene, V gene, clone size, CDR3 protein, CDR3 DNA. A D gene is named only where the DNA matches it firmly. For some rows the clone size is stated as once, few or many, or as a class when expanded; others skip it.

NA TRBJ1-5 TRBV19 many CASSIQTHDGSPQHF TGTGCCAGTAGTATTCAGACCCACGACGGTTCTCCCCAGCATTTT
NA TRBJ2-7 TRBV11-2 once CASSLELSYEQYF TGTGCCAGCAGTTTAGAGCTCTCCTACGAGCAGTACTTC
NA TRBJ2-7 TRBV3-1 few CASSQQLVIRDEQYF TGTGCCAGCAGCCAACAACTAGTTATTCGGGACGAGCAGTACTTC
NA TRBJ2-7 TRBV2 NA CASSGRGQYEQYF TGTGCCAGCAGTGGTCGGGGTCAATACGAGCAGTACTTC
NA TRBJ1-4 TRBV20-1 NA CSARSGLEEKLFF TGCAGTGCTAGAAGCGGGTTGGAAGAAAAACTGTTTTTT
TRBD1 TRBJ1-2 TRBV15 few CATSLVGDSYGYTF TGTGCCACCAGCCTAGTTGGGGACAGCTATGGCTACACCTTC
NA TRBJ1-1 TRBV2 few CASSEWRQGESFF TGTGCCAGCAGTGAGTGGAGGCAGGGTGAATCTTTCTTT
NA TRBJ1-4 TRBV7-8 NA CASSLSSYGDTEKLFF TGTGCCAGCAGCTTAAGTTCATACGGGGACACTGAAAAACTGTTTTTT
NA TRBJ1-2 TRBV20-1 NA CSAKGQPGYTF TGCAGTGCTAAAGGACAACCCGGCTACACCTTC
TRBD2 TRBJ2-7 TRBV29-1 NA CSVERRESTVEQYF TGCAGCGTTGAGCGGCGGGAGTCCACCGTGGAGCAGTACTTC
NA TRBJ1-6 TRBV7-9 once CASSPDGVGSPLHF TGTGCCAGCAGCCCCGACGGGGTTGGTTCACCCCTCCACTTT
NA TRBJ1-5 TRBV7-2 NA CASSLLGANQPQHF TGTGCCAGCAGCCTTCTCGGGGCCAATCAGCCCCAGCATTTT
TRBD1 TRBJ2-7 TRBV5-4 many CASSRETGAGEQYF TGTGCCAGCAGCCGTGAGACAGGGGCTGGCGAGCAGTACTTC
NA TRBJ2-5 TRBV18 NA CASSPREEETQYF TGTGCCAGCTCACCACGCGAGGAAGAGACCCAGTACTTC
TRBD2 TRBJ2-5 TRBV20-1 NA CSGRSSETQYF TGCAGCGGGAGGTCTTCGGAGACCCAGTACTTC
NA TRBJ2-7 TRBV5-1 many CASKATSYEQYF TGCGCCAGCAAGGCCACGTCCTACGAGCAGTACTTC
NA TRBJ1-4 TRBV10-3 NA CAISVAGATNEKLFF TGTGCCATCAGTGTGGCAGGGGCAACTAATGAAAAACTGTTTTTT
NA TRBJ2-7 TRBV7-2 NA CASLHMGRTVSFSYEQYF TGTGCCAGCCTTCATATGGGGCGGACAGTATCGTTCTCCTACGAGCAGTACTTC
NA TRBJ1-5 TRBV7-2 NA CASSRGGGLNQPQHF TGTGCCAGCAGCCGGGGAGGGGGATTGAATCAGCCCCAGCATTTT
NA TRBJ2-3 TRBV7-2 few CASSLVTISSTDTQYF TGTGCCAGCAGCTTAGTTACTATCTCTAGCACAGATACGCAGTATTTT
NA TRBJ1-2 TRBV19 NA CASSIKGILDYTF TGTGCCAGTAGTATCAAGGGGATTTTGGACTACACCTTC
NA TRBJ2-5 TRBV15 few CATSRGDSKETQYF TGTGCCACCAGCAGAGGGGACTCAAAAGAGACCCAGTACTTC
NA TRBJ2-5 TRBV10-3 many CATSGGGQETQYF TGTGCCACCTCTGGTGGGGGGCAAGAGACCCAGTACTTC
TRBD1 TRBJ1-5 TRBV6-1 NA CASRDWTGGLNQPQHF TGTGCCAGCAGAGACTGGACAGGGGGCTTAAATCAGCCCCAGCATTTT
NA TRBJ2-5 TRBV7-2 NA CASSLTILGFNGETQYF TGTGCCAGCAGTCTAACCATACTAGGTTTTAACGGAGAGACCCAGTACTTC
NA TRBJ2-3 TRBV15 few CATSRGVLPSTDTQYF TGTGCCACCAGCAGAGGGGTGTTGCCTAGCACAGATACGCAGTATTTT